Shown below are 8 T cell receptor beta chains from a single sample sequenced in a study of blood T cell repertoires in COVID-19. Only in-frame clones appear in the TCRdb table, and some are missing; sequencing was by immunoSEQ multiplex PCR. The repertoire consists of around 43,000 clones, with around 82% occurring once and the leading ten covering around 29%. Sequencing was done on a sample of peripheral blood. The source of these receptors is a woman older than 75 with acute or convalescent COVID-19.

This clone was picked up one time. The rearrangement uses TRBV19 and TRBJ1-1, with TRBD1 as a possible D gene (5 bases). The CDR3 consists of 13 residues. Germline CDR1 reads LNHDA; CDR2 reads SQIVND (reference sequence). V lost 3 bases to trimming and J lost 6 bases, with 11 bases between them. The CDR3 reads CASSMAGMAEAFF. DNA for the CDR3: TGTGCCAGTAGTATGGCAGGGATGGCTGAAGCTTTCTTT.

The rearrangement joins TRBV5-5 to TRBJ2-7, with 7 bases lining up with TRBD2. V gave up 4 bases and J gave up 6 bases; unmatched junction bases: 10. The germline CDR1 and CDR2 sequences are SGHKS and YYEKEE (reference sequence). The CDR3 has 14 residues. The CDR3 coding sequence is TGTGCCAGCAGCAACCGACTAGCTTCGAGCGAGCAGTACTTC. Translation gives CASSNRLASSEQYF.

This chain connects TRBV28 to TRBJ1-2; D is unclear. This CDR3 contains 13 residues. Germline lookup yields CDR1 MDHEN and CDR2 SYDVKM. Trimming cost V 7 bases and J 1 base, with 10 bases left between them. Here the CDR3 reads CASTLNVNYGYTF. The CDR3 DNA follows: TGTGCCAGCACCCTAAACGTTAACTATGGCTACACCTTC.

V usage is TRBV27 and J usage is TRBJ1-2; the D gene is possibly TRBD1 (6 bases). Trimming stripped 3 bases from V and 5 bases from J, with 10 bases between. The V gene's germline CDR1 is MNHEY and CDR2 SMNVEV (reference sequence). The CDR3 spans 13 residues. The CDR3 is CASSFGQRYGYTF. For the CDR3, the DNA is TGTGCCAGCAGTTTCGGACAGCGATATGGCTACACCTTC.

CDR3 amino acids: CASSEDAGLTDTQYF. CDR3 coding DNA: TGTGCCAGCAGTGAAGACGCGGGATTGACAGATACGCAGTATTTT. This chain uses TRBV6-1 with TRBJ2-3, with TRBD2 as a possible D gene (6 bases). The CDR3 extends over 15 amino acids. Trimming shortened V by 1 base and J by 3 bases, and 11 bases separated the two germline ends. Germline lookup yields CDR1 MNHNS and CDR2 SASEGT.

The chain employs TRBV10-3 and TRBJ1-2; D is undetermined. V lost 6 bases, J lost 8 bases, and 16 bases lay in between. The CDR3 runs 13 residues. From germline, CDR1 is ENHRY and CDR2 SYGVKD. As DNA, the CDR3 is TGTGCCATCAGCACGCCCGGCGGGATGGGCTACACCTTC. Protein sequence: CAISTPGGMGYTF.

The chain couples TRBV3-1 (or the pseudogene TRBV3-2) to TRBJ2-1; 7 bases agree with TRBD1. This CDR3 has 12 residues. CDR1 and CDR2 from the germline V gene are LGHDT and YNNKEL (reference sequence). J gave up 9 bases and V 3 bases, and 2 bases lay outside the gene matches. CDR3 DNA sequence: TGTGCCAGCAGCCAGACAGGGTCTGAGCAGTTCTTC. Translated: CASSQTGSEQFF.

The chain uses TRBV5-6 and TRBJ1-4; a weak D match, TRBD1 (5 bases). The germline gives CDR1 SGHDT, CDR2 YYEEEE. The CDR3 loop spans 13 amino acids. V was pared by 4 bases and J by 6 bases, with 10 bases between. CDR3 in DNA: TGTGCCAGCAGCCTCCCGACAGATGAAAAACTGTTTTTT. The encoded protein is CASSLPTDEKLFF.